These 7 T cell receptor beta chains were sequenced from one sample in a study of T cells in Graves' hyperthyroidism and ophthalmopathy. Regions amplified from RNA transcripts were the TCR beta CDR3 regions. The study used the HTBI primer set for a first-round RT-PCR of the TCR CDR3. TCRdb ran MiXCR on the multiplex PCR reads and lists one entry per CDR3 protein. The repertoire holds about 250,000 distinct CDR3 sequences, with approximately 25% as singletons. The sample was blood. Every receptor here comes from a woman aged 40 to 50 with Graves' ophthalmopathy.

At least ten counts were recorded for this clonotype. The chain employs TRBV4-1 and TRBJ2-7; D remains ambiguous. Germline CDR1 reads MGHRA; CDR2 reads YSYEKL. CDR3 size: 15 residues. V dropped 1 base and J dropped 0 bases, with 10 bases sitting between them. The CDR3 loop is CASSQAALVSYEQYF. CDR3 sequence (DNA): TGCGCCAGCAGCCAAGCCGCGCTAGTCTCCTACGAGCAGTACTTC.

This clonotype was counted many times. J is TRBJ1-5 and V is TRBV7-8; D call uncertain. Looked up from germline, CDR1 is SGHVS and CDR2 is FQNEAQ. This CDR3 region has 16 residues. Trimming shortened V by 5 bases and J by 0 bases, and 14 bases separated the two germline ends. CDR3 residues: CASSLKGSHSNQPQHF. The CDR3 nucleotides are TGTGCCAGCAGCCTAAAGGGCAGTCATAGCAATCAGCCCCAGCATTTT.

This clonotype was seen at least ten times. The J gene is TRBJ2-5, the V gene TRBV30; 12 nucleotides line up with TRBD2. This CDR3 has 15 residues. Germline V gene data show CDR1 as GTSNPN and CDR2 as SVGIG (reference sequence). Trimming cost V 2 bases and J 5 bases; bases outside gene matches: 6. The CDR3 DNA sequence: TGTGCCTGGAGTCCGGGGCTAGCGGGAGGGGAGACCCAGTACTTC. Translating it yields CAWSPGLAGGETQYF.

J is TRBJ1-5 and V is TRBV28; 7 positions agree with TRBD1. The CDR3 length is 18 residues. The V and J ends lost 3 bases and 0 bases, in that order; junction bases with no gene match: 11. Germline assignment: CDR1 MDHEN and CDR2 SYDVKM. CDR3 amino acids: CASSFRVRRGLSNQPQHF. In DNA form, the CDR3 reads TGTGCCAGCAGTTTTAGAGTTAGGAGGGGGCTTAGCAATCAGCCCCAGCATTTT.

The J gene is TRBJ1-1, the V gene TRBV6-5; TRBD1 agrees at 7 bases. V gave up 3 bases and J gave up 6 bases; unmatched junction bases: 7. CDR1 and CDR2 from the germline V gene are MNHEY and SVGAGI. The CDR3 sequence is 14 residues long. The CDR3 here is CASSYQGVGSEAFF. CDR3 coding DNA: TGTGCCAGCAGTTATCAGGGGGTAGGGTCTGAAGCTTTCTTT.

This clonotype was detected ten times or more. In nucleotides, the CDR3 is TGTGCCAGCAGCCCCGACCTCGATTCACCCCTCCACTTT. This gives the protein CASSPDLDSPLHF. V and J are TRBV9 and TRBJ1-6; D ambiguous. Germline assignment: CDR1 SGDLS and CDR2 YYNGEE. This CDR3 has 13 amino acids. The V gene lost 4 bases and the J gene lost 8 bases, with 10 bases spanning the gap.

The chain is built from TRBV6-1 and TRBJ1-1; the D gene is possibly TRBD1 (5 bases). The germline gives CDR1 MNHNS, CDR2 SASEGT. V was clipped by 2 bases and J by 6 bases, with 10 bases between them. The CDR3 spans 13 residues. The DNA for the CDR3 is TGTGCCAGCAGTGAACCTCGGGGGGCTGAAGCTTTCTTT. It translates to CASSEPRGAEAFF.